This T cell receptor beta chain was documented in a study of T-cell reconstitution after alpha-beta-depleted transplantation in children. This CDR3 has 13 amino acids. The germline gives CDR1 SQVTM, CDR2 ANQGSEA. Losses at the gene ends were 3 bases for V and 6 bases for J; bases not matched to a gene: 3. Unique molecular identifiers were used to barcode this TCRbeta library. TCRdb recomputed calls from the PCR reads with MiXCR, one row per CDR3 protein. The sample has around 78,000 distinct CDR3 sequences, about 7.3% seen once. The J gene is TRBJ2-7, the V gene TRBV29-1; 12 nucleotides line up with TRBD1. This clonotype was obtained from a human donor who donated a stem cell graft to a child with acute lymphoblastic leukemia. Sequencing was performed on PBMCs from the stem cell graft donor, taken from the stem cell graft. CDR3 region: CSVEGTGGIEQYF. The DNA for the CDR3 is TGCAGCGTTGAGGGGACAGGGGGCATCGAGCAGTACTTC.